The 10 T cell receptor beta chains below all came from one sample that was sequenced in a study of spatial heterogeneity in lung cancer. General study findings and limits: In tumors, expanded intratumoral alpha and beta TCR counts tracked mutation counts.

No antigen is known for these receptors. TCRdb independently ran MiXCR on the 5' RACE reads; one entry per CDR3 protein. The table shows approximately 7,000 distinct CDR3 sequences, with more than 3% occurring only once. Documented time point: sample taken at primary tumor resection. The sequenced sample was lung tumor tissue, obtained at surgery. These receptors all stem from a male donor with early-stage non-small cell lung cancer.

This clonotype has a handful of counts. V is TRBV6-1 and J is TRBJ2-1; the match to TRBD2 covers 12 bases. Losses at the gene ends were 11 bases for V and 1 base for J; bases not matched to a gene: 3. CDR3 length equals 14 residues. Germline V gene lookup returns CDR1 MNHNS and CDR2 SASEGT. The CDR3 here is CAVGLAGSYNEQFF. The CDR3 DNA follows: TGTGCCGTTGGACTAGCGGGGTCCTACAATGAGCAGTTCTTC.

Many counts were recorded for this clonotype. The rearrangement joins TRBV7-2 to TRBJ1-2; D gene uncertain. The CDR3 is 11 amino acids. CDR1 and CDR2 (germline): SGHTA, FQGNSA. With 2 bases removed from V and 5 bases from J, the gap between germline ends came to 3 bases. CDR3 sequence (DNA): TGTGCCAGCAGCTTAATATATGGCTACACCTTC. Amino acids: CASSLIYGYTF.

Sample share makes this clonotype medium-sized. This chain joins TRBV7-2 and TRBJ2-5; TRBD2 agrees at 11 bases. V shed 0 bases and J 2 bases; nucleotides not matched to a gene: 5. Looked up from germline, CDR1 is SGHTA and CDR2 is FQGNSA. The CDR3 spans 17 residues. CDR3 bases: TGTGCCAGCAGCTTAGCTGGGACTAGCGGACCTCAAGAGACCCAGTACTTC. This codes for CASSLAGTSGPQETQYF.

This clonotype was seen many times. This chain uses TRBV7-2 with TRBJ2-3, with 9 positions matching TRBD2. The V gene's germline CDR1 is SGHTA and CDR2 FQGNSA. J lost 0 bases, V lost 8 bases, and 6 bases had no gene match. The CDR3 totals 15 residues. The CDR3 here is CASALAGASTDTQYF. For the CDR3, the DNA is TGTGCCAGCGCCTTAGCGGGAGCTAGCACAGATACGCAGTATTTT.

This clonotype counts as medium-sized (0.01 to 0.1%). This CDR3 reads CASSHRRGQNEQFF. CDR3 DNA sequence: TGTGCCAGCAGCCACAGGAGGGGACAAAATGAGCAGTTCTTC. The chain couples TRBV3-1 to TRBJ2-1; D tentatively reads TRBD1 or TRBD2 (6 bases each). V was clipped by 3 bases and J by 7 bases, with 13 bases between them. From germline, CDR1 is LGHDT and CDR2 YNNKEL (reference sequence). This CDR3 spans 14 amino acids.

This clonotype was counted many times. This sequence joins TRBV29-1 and TRBJ1-3; no firm D call. The CDR3 is 14 residues long. Trimming removed 3 bases at V and 1 base at J, with 10 bases between. Germline V lookup: CDR1 SQVTM, CDR2 ANQGSEA. The CDR3 bases are TGCAGCGTTGATGAGATAGGGTCTGGAAACACCATATATTTT. This sequence encodes CSVDEIGSGNTIYF.

This clonotype is termed medium-sized. The chain combines TRBV6-2 or TRBV6-3 with TRBJ1-2; TRBD1 matches at 10 bases. J gave up 1 base and V 3 bases, and 2 bases lay outside the gene matches. Germline V gene data show CDR1 as MNHEY and CDR2 as SVGEGT. This CDR3 spans 15 amino acids. CDR3 protein: CASSYRTGGNYGYTF. CDR3 coding DNA: TGTGCCAGCAGTTATCGGACAGGGGGTAACTATGGCTACACCTTC.

In this sample, this clonotype turned up many times. The rearrangement links TRBV30 to TRBJ1-2; TRBD1 matches at 7 bases. CDR3 length equals 11 residues. V trimming: 1 base; J trimming: 12 bases; junction bases outside the gene matches: 5. Germline V CDR1 and CDR2: GTSNPN, SVGIG (reference sequence). The CDR3 bases are TGTGCCTGGAGTGCAGGGGGACGAAACACCTTC. It specifies CAWSAGGRNTF.

This clonotype was seen only a few times. The V gene is TRBV12-3 or TRBV12-4, the J gene TRBJ1-2, with a possible D match to TRBD1 (5 bases). The CDR3 contains 14 residues. Trimming took off 5 bases at V and 0 bases at J, with 10 bases between the two ends. CDR3 coding DNA: TGTGCCAGCAGTCGCGGGACGGCTAACTATGGCTACACCTTC. Translation: CASSRGTANYGYTF.

This rearrangement joins TRBV20-1 to TRBJ2-1; D possibly matches TRBD1 or TRBD2 (6 bases each). Germline lookup yields CDR1 DFQATT and CDR2 SNEGSKA (reference sequence). V shed 1 base and J shed 3 bases, with 19 bases lying between them. This CDR3 spans 17 amino acids. CDR3 sequence: CSARGVGGSRHYNEQFF. The CDR3 DNA follows: TGCAGTGCTAGAGGGGTCGGGGGCAGCCGGCACTACAATGAGCAGTTCTTC.